This T cell receptor beta chain was found in a study of shared clonotypes between healthy human individuals. Recent acute infections and vaccinations were absent in the healthy HIV-negative adult donors. The data were produced by immunoSEQ multiplex PCR, yet TCRdb's version contains in-frame clones alone and is incomplete. The data contain around 990,000 clones, approximately 77% of them singletons. The CDR3 runs 16 residues. V shed 0 bases and J shed 0 bases, with 12 bases lying between them. Germline V lookup: CDR1 GTSNPN, CDR2 SVGIG (reference sequence). The chain combines TRBV30 with TRBJ1-5, with D possibly TRBD1 on 5 matching bases. This TCR came from a man between 18 and 29 years old in good health. Some clones in this sample may be carry-over from other donors' samples. Specimen: memory CD4+ T cells from PBMCs. Stated subset: CD45RA-negative fraction. CDR3 sequence: CAWSVGTLVSNQPQHF. Here the CDR3 DNA reads TGTGCCTGGAGTGTAGGGACCCTCGTTAGCAATCAGCCCCAGCATTTT.